This T cell receptor beta chain was identified in a study of cytomegalovirus exposure and HLA in healthy donors. The CDR3 is 14 residues long. Trimming removed 0 bases from V and 5 bases from J; junction bases left unmatched: 2. From germline, CDR1 is SGHRS and CDR2 YFSETQ. Primers for the PCR totalled 60 Vbeta and 13 Jbeta. Some clones are missing from TCRdb's copy, which holds only in-frame ones; the method was immunoSEQ multiplex PCR. There are about 180,000 clones in the sample; more than 75% occur only once, and 2% to 3% lies in the top ten. The sequenced sample was PBMCs. This TCR was recovered from a woman younger than 45 in good health and CMV-seropositive. V gene TRBV5-1 combines with J gene TRBJ1-1; 9 nucleotides line up with TRBD1. The CDR3 reads CASSLETGGTEAFF. CDR3 DNA: TGCGCCAGCAGCTTGGAGACAGGGGGTACTGAAGCTTTCTTT.